What follows are 7 T cell receptor beta chains derived from one specimen sequenced in a study of blood T cells in healthy people across ages. With a J-beta primer mix and a sample-barcoded 5' primer, a second PCR ran about 7 to 11 cycles. TCRdb re-called the 5' RACE reads through MiXCR, storing one row per CDR3 protein. The sample holds 800,000 to 900,000 distinct CDR3 sequences, about 62% seen once. Sequenced input: blood. The receptors stem from a man aged 30 to 45 in good health.

The J gene is TRBJ2-7, the V gene TRBV10-3; 7 nucleotides line up with TRBD1. With V trimmed by 2 bases and J by 7 bases, 8 bases remained unmatched. The CDR3 consists of 14 residues. CDR1 ENHRY and CDR2 SYGVKD come from the germline V gene. The CDR3 region is CAISEDDRDREQYF. CDR3 DNA: TGTGCCATCAGTGAGGATGACAGGGACAGAGAGCAGTACTTC.

The rearrangement uses TRBV4-3 and TRBJ2-2, with a tentative D call TRBD1 (6 bases). Germline loops: CDR1 LGHNA, CDR2 YSLEER. The CDR3 runs 16 residues. Trimming took 0 bases from V and 1 from J, leaving 9 bases between them. The CDR3 is CASSQDTGQNTGELFF. CDR3 nucleotides: TGCGCCAGCAGCCAAGATACGGGACAGAACACCGGGGAGCTGTTTTTT.

As for this clonotype: Relative to the germline gene, one junction end is altered; a read error may explain this. This chain uses TRBV9 with TRBJ2-4; D is perhaps TRBD2 (5 bases). The J call may be in error: the DNA end matches TRBJ2-7 better. CDR3 length: 14 amino acids. CDR1 SGDLS and CDR2 YYNGEE come from the germline V gene. CDR3 residues: CVSSANNRDYEQYF. The CDR3 DNA is TGTGTCAGCAGCGCAAATAACCGGGACTACGAGCAGTACTTC.

V is TRBV12-3 or TRBV12-4 and J is TRBJ2-3; 8 nucleotides agree with TRBD2. The CDR3 runs 15 residues. V lost 2 bases and J lost 4; bases outside the gene matches: 5. The CDR3 sequence: CASSLPGGTSDTQYF. CDR3 nucleotides: TGTGCCAGCAGTTTACCGGGGGGGACCTCAGATACGCAGTATTTT.

This clonotype was detected only a few times. The chain is built from TRBV28 and TRBJ2-1; the match to TRBD2 covers 7 bases. The CDR3 loop spans 15 amino acids. V shed 5 bases and J 4 bases; nucleotides not matched to a gene: 8. CDR1 is MDHEN, CDR2 SYDVKM, per germline. The CDR3 region has the DNA TGTGCCAGCAGTCCCCTGGGGGGGAGGTACAATGAGCAGTTCTTC. Translated: CASSPLGGRYNEQFF.

The V and J genes are TRBV7-2 and TRBJ2-6; 8 bases line up with TRBD1. CDR3 length equals 18 residues. The germline V gene has CDR1 SGHTA and CDR2 FQGNSA. V dropped 1 base and J dropped 0; count of bases not matched to a gene: 5. The CDR3 loop reads CASSLGGQVASGANVLTF. Written as DNA, the CDR3 is TGTGCCAGCAGCTTAGGGGGACAGGTGGCCTCTGGGGCCAACGTCCTGACTTTC.

V gene TRBV20-1 combines with J gene TRBJ2-2; D not resolved. Germline-derived CDR1 and CDR2 are DFQATT and SNEGSKA (reference sequence). CDR3 length equals 13 residues. Trimming removed 0 bases at V and 4 bases at J, with 6 bases between. The CDR3 is CSARDLSTGELFF. CDR3 bases: TGCAGTGCTAGAGATCTGAGCACCGGGGAGCTGTTTTTT.